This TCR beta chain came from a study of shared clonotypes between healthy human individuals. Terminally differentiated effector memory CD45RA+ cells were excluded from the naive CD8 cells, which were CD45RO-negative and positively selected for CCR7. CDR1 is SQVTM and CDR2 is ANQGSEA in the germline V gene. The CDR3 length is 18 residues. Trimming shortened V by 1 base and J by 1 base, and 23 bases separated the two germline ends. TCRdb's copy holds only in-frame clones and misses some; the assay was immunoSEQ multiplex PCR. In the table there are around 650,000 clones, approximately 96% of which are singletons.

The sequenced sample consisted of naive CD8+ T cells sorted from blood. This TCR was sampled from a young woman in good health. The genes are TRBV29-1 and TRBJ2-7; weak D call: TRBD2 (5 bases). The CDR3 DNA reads TGCAGCGTTGAAGGCGTCCGGGGTGAGCCTGTCTTGTCCTACGAGCAGTACTTC. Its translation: CSVEGVRGEPVLSYEQYF.